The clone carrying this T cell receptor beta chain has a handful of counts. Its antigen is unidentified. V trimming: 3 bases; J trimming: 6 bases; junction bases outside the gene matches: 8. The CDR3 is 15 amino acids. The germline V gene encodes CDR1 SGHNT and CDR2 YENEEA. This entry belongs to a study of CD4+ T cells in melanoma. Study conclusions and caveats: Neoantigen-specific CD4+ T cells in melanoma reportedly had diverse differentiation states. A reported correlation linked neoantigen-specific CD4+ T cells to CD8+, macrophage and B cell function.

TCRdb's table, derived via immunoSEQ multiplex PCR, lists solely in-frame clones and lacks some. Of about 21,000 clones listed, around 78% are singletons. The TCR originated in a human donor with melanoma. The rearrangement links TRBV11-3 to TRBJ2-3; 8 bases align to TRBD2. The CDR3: CASSFGAGGPDTQYF. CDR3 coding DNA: TGTGCCAGCAGCTTCGGGGCGGGGGGCCCGGATACGCAGTATTTT.